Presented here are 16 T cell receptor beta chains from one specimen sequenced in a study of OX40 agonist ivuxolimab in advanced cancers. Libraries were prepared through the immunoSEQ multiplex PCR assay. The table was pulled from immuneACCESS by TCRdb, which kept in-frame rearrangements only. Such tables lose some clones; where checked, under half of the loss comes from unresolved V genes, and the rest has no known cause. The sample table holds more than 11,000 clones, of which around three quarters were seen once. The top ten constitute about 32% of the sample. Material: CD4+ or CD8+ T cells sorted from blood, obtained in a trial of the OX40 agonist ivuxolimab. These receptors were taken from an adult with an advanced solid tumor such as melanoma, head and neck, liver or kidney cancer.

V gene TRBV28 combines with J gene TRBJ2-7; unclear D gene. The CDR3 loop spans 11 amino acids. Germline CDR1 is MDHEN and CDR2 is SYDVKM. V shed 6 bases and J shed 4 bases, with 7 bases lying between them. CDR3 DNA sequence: TGTGCCAGCAGACACAGATACGAGCAGTACTTC. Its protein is CASRHRYEQYF.

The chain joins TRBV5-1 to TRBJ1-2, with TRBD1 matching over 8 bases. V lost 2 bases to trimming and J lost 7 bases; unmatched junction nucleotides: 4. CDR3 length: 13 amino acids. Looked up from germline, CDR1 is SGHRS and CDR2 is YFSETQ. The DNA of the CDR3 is TGCGCCAGCAGCTTTGGACAGGGATCTGGCTACACCTTC. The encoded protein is CASSFGQGSGYTF.

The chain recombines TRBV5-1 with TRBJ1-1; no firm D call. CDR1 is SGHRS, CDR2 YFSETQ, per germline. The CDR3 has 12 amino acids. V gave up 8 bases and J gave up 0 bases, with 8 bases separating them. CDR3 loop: CASANLNTEAFF. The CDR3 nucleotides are TGCGCCAGTGCCAATCTGAACACTGAAGCTTTCTTT.

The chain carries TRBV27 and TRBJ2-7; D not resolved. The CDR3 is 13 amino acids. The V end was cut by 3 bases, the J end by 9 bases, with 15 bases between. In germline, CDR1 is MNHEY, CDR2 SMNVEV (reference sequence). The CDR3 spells CASSLVPAKAQYF. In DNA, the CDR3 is TGTGCCAGCAGTTTGGTCCCCGCGAAGGCGCAGTACTTC.

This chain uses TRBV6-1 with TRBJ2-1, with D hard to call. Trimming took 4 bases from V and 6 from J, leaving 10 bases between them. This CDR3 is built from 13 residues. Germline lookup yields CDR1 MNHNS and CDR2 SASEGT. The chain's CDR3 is CASSGWVSNEQFF. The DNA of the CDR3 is TGTGCCAGCAGTGGGTGGGTCTCCAATGAGCAGTTCTTC.

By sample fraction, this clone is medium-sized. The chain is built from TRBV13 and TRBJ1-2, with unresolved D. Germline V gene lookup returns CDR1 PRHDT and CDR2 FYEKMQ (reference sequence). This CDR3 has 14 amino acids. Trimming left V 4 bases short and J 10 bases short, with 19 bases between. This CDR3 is CASSSDGEGDDYTF. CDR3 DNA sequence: TGTGCCAGCAGCTCTGACGGCGAAGGTGATGACTACACCTTC.

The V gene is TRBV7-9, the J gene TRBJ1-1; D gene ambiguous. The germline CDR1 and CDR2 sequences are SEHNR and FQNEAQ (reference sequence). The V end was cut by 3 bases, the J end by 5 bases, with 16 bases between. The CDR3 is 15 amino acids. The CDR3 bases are TGTGCCAGCAGCTTGACGGACCGTGGGGATACTGAAGCTTTCTTT. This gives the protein CASSLTDRGDTEAFF.

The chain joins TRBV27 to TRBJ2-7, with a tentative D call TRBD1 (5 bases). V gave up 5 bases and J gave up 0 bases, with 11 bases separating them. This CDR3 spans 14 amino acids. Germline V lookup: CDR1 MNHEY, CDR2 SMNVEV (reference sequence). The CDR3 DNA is TGTGCCAGCAGTCTCAGGGCCTCCTCCTACGAGCAGTACTTC. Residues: CASSLRASSYEQYF.

CDR3 coding DNA: TGTGCCAGCAGCCTTTCTGTGGGAGACGGCTACACCTTC. It translates to CASSLSVGDGYTF. The chain carries TRBV6-1 and TRBJ1-2, with unresolved D. From germline, CDR1 is MNHNS and CDR2 SASEGT. The CDR3 length is 13 residues. V lost 6 bases, J lost 8 bases, and 16 bases lay in between.

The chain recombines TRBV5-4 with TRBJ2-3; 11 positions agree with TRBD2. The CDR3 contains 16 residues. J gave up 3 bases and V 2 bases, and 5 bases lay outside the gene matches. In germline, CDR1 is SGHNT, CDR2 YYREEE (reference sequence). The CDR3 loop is CASSLGRLAGTDTQYF. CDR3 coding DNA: TGTGCCAGCAGCTTAGGTCGACTAGCGGGGACAGATACGCAGTATTTT.

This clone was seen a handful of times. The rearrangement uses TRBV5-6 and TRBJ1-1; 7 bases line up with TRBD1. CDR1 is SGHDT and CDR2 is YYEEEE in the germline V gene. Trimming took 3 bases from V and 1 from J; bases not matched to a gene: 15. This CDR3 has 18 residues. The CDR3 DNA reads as TGTGCCAGCAGCTACCTCCGACAGGGCAGGGCCAAGAACACTGAAGCTTTCTTT. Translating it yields CASSYLRQGRAKNTEAFF.

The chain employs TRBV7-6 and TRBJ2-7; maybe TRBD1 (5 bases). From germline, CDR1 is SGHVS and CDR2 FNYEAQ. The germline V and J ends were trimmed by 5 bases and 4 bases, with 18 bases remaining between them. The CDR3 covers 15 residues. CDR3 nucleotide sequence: TGTGCCAGCAGCCCCGATAAGGGGCGGACGTACGAGCAGTACTTC. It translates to CASSPDKGRTYEQYF.

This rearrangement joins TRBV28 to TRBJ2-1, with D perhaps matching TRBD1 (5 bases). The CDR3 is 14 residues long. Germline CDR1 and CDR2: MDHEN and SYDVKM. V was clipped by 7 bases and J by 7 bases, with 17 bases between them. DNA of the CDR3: TGTGCCAGCACCCTCTCTCAGGGTTTTAATGAGCAGTTCTTC. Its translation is CASTLSQGFNEQFF.

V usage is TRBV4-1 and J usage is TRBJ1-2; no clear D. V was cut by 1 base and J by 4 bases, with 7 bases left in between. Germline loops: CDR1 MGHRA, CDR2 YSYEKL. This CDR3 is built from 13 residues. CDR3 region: CASSQVYSYGYTF. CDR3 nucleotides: TGCGCCAGCAGCCAAGTCTACAGCTATGGCTACACCTTC.

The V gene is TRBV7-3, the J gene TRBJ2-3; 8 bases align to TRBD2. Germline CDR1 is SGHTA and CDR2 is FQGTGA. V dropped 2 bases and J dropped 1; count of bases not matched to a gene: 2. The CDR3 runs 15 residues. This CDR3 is CASSLQAGGTDTQYF. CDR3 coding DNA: TGTGCCAGCAGCTTACAAGCGGGAGGCACAGATACGCAGTATTTT.

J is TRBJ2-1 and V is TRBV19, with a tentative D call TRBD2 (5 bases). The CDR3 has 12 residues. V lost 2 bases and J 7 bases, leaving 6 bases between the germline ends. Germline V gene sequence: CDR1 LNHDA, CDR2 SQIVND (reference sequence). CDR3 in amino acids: CASSIRGNEQFF. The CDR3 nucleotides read TGTGCCAGTAGTATACGAGGGAATGAGCAGTTCTTC.